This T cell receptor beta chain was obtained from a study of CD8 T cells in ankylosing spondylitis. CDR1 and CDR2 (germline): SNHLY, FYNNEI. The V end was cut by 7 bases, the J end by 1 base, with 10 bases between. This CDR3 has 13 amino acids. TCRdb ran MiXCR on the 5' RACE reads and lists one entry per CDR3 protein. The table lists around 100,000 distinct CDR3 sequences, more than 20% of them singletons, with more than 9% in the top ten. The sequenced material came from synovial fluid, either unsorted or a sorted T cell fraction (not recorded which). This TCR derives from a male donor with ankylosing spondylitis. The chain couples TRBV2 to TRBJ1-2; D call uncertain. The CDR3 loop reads CASTATLNYGYTF. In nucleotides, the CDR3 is TGTGCCAGCACCGCGACACTTAACTATGGCTACACCTTC.